This T cell receptor beta chain was identified in a study of CD8 T cells in Susac syndrome (dated by TCRdb to the late 2010s). A note on the overall study: The study used repertoire sequencing to test whether antigen drove CD8+ T cell activation and differentiation in Susac syndrome. The study compared CD8+ T cell repertoire clonality among eleven to twelve healthy donors, 14 Susac syndrome patients and fewer than 19 multiple sclerosis patients.

About this clonotype: Its recognized antigen is unknown. No much larger clone exists at a distance of one base, and base qualities are not known.

Peripheral blood CD8+ and CD4+ T cells from healthy donors, Susac syndrome patients and multiple sclerosis patients were profiled by high-throughput TCR beta sequencing. Healthy donors were age- and sex-matched controls. Bulk CD8+ and CD4+ T cells were purified by magnetic negative isolation, whereas CD8+ TEMRA cells were enriched by FACS. Blood was drawn into EDTA tubes, processed within 24 hours, and PBMCs were isolated by density gradient centrifugation. PBMCs destined for TCR sequencing were cryopreserved in liquid nitrogen and later thawed in a 37 °C water bath. The sorted or isolated CD4+, CD8+ and CD8+ TEMRA cells reached a purity of at least 90%. RNA was extracted using the RNeasy kit, and about 0.45 to 1 ug of the RNA was reverse transcribed with random hexamers. The immunoSEQ multiplex PCR assay, which covers 54 Vbeta and 13 Jbeta segments, was used to amplify TCR beta CDR3 regions. PCR amplification bias was corrected using a synthetic template baseline for primer optimization and computational correction. As for the original processing: Only productive sequences were kept, with reads annotated to V, D and J genes according to IMGT and analyzed in immunoSEQ Analyzer. Clonality was computed as one minus Shannon entropy normalized by log2 of the number of productive unique sequences. For each patient and control, public and private clones were evaluated among the 100 most prevalent clones. Susac-specific clones were defined as absent from healthy and MS cohorts, around 970 published viral clones and other ImmuneACCESS disease sequences. TCRdb reran the public reads through fastp at Q25 and MiXCR, keeping productive beta chains. Duplicate CDR3 protein sequences are folded into a single record with the most common DNA and genes. The V and J calls and clone size are TCRdb's, not the authors'. The table for this sample lists more than 70,000 distinct CDR3 sequences; over 80% of them were counted only once. Around 0.32% of the sample is in the top ten clones.

What the research found in general, with its limitations: The TCR sequencing and HLA analysis was acknowledged to have included a relatively small number of individuals.

Taken from cysteine to phenylalanine, the CDR3 has 14 residues. The entry retains the CDR3 DNA only, 42 bases that are in frame from base 1. The CDR1 and CDR2 encoded by the germline V gene (reference sequence) are GTSNPN and SVGIG. The trim is 1 base for V and 2 bases for J, with a gap of 9 bases between the germline ends. Sequenced material: CD8+ T cells from PBMCs. The receptor was derived from a human donor in good health. The rearrangement joined TRBV30 to TRBJ1-3; a weak D assignment points to TRBD1 (5 bases agree). The sequenced DNA: TGTGCCTGGAGTGAAGGGGAGGCTGGAAACACCATATATTTT. Translated, this gives CAWSEGEAGNTIYF.